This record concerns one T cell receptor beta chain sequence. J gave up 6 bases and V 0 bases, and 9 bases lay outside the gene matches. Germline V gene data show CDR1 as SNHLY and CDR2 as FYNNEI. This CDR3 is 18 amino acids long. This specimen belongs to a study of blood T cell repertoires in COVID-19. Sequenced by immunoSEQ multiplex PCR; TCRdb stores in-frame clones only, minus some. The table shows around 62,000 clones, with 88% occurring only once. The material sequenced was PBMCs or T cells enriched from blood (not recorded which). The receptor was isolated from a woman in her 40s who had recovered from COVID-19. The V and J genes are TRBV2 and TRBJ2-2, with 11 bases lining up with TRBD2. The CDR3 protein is CASSEAGTSGFLAGELFF. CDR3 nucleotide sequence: TGTGCCAGCAGTGAAGCCGGGACTAGCGGATTTTTGGCCGGGGAGCTGTTTTTT.